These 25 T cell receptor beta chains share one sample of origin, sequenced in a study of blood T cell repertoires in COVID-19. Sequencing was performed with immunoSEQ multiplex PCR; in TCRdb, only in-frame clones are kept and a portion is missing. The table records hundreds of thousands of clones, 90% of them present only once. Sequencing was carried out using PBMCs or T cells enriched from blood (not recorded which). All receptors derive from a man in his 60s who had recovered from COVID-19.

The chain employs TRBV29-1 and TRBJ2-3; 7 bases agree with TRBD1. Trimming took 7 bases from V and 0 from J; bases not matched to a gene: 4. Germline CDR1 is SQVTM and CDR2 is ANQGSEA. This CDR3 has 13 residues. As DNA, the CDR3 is TGCAGCGCTGCCAGGGGGAGCACAGATACGCAGTATTTT. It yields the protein CSAARGSTDTQYF.

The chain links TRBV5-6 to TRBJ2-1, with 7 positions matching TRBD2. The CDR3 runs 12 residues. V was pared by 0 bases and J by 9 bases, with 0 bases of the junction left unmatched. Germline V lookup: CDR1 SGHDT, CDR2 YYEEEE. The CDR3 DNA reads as TGTGCCAGCAGCTTGGGACTAGCTGAGCAGTTCTTC. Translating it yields CASSLGLAEQFF.

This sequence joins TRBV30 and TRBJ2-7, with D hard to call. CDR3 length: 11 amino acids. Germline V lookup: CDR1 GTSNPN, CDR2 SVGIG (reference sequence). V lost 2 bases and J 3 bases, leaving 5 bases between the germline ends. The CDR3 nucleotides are TGTGCCTGGAGTTCCCACTACGAGCAGTACTTC. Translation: CAWSSHYEQYF.

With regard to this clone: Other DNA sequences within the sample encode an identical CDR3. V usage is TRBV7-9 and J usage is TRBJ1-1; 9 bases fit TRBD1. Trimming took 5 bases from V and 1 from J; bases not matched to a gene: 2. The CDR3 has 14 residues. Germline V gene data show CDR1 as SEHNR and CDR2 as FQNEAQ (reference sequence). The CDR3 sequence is CASSPGQGNTEAFF. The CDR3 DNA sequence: TGTGCCAGCAGCCCGGGACAGGGGAACACTGAAGCTTTCTTT.

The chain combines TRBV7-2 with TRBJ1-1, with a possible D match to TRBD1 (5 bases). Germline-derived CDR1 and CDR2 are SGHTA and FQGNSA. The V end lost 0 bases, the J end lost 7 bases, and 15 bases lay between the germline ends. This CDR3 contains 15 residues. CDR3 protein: CASSLAQVGVSEAFF. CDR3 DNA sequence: TGTGCCAGCAGCTTAGCGCAGGTAGGGGTGAGTGAAGCTTTCTTT.

CDR3 nucleotide sequence: TGTGCCAGTAGTGTCGATCATCTAGGGGTGAACACTGAAGCTTTCTTT. Protein sequence: CASSVDHLGVNTEAFF. The chain employs TRBV19 and TRBJ1-1; weak D call: TRBD1 (5 bases). CDR3 length: 16 amino acids. Trimming removed 5 bases at V and 0 bases at J, with 16 bases between. From germline, CDR1 is LNHDA and CDR2 SQIVND (reference sequence).

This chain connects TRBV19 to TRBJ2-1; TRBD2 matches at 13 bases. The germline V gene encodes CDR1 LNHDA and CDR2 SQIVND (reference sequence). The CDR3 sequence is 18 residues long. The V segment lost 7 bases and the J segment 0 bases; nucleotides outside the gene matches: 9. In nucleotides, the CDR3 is TGTGCCAGTACCCGACTAGCGGGAGGCTTAAGCTCCTACAATGAGCAGTTCTTC. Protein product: CASTRLAGGLSSYNEQFF.

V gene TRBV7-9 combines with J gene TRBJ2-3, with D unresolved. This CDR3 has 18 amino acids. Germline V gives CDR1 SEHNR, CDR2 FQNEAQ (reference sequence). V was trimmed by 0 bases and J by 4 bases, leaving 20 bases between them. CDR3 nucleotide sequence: TGTGCCAGCAGCTTAGCGACCGGCCGGAGCCTCACTGCAGATACGCAGTATTTT. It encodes CASSLATGRSLTADTQYF.

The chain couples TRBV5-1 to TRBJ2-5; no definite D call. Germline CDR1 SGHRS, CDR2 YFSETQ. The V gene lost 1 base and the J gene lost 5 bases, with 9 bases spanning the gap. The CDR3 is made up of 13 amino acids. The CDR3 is CASSLRLGETQYF. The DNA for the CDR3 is TGCGCCAGCAGCTTGCGTTTGGGCGAGACCCAGTACTTC.

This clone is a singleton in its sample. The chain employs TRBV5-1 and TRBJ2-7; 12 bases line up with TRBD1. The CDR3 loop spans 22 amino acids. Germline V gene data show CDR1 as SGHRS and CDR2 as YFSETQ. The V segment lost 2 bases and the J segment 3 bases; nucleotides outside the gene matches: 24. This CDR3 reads CASSFEGTGGVYPPTKNYEQYF. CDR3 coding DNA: TGCGCCAGCAGCTTCGAGGGGACAGGGGGCGTCTACCCGCCGACCAAAAACTACGAGCAGTACTTC.

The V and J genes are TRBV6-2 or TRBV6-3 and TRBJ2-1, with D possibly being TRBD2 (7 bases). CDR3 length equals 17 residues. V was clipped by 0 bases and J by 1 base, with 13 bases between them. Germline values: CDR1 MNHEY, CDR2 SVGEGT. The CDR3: CASSYSGEGGSYNEQFF. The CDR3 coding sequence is TGTGCCAGCAGTTACTCAGGGGAGGGGGGTTCCTACAATGAGCAGTTCTTC.

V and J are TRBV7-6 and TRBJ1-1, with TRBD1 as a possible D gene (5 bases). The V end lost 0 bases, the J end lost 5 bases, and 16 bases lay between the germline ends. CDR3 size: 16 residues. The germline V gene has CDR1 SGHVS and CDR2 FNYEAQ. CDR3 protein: CASSLALGGWETEAFF. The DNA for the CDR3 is TGTGCCAGCAGCTTAGCGCTCGGGGGGTGGGAGACTGAAGCTTTCTTT.

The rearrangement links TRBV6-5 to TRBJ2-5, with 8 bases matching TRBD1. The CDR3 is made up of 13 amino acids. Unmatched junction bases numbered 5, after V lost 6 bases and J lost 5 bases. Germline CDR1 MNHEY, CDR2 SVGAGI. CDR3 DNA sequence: TGTGCCAGCAGCTTAGACAGGGGTGAGACCCAGTACTTC. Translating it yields CASSLDRGETQYF.

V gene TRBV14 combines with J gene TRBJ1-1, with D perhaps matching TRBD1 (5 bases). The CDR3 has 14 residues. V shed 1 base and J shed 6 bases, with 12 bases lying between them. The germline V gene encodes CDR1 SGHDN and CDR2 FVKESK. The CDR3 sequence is CASSQGIETAEAFF. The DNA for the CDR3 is TGTGCCAGCAGCCAAGGGATCGAGACAGCTGAAGCTTTCTTT.

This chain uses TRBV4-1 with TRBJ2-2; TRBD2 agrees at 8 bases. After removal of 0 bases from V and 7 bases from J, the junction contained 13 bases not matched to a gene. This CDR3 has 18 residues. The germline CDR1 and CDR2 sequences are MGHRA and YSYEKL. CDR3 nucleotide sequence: TGCGCCAGCAGCCAAGATCGCGGAGGGCTTAGCGGGAACGGGGAGCTGTTTTTT. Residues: CASSQDRGGLSGNGELFF.

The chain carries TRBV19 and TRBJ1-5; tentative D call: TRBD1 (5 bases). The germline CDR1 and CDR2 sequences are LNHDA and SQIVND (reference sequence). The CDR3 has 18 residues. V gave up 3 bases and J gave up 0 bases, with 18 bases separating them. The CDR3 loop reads CASSIGGWVLGSNQPQHF. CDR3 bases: TGTGCCAGTAGTATCGGGGGGTGGGTGTTGGGTAGCAATCAGCCCCAGCATTTT.

CDR3 sequence (DNA): TGCGCCAGCAGCTTGGCCGACGAATGGCGGATCGCGGGTCCCGGGGAGCTGTTTTTT. Translation gives CASSLADEWRIAGPGELFF. The rearrangement links TRBV5-1 to TRBJ2-2; D is perhaps TRBD2 (5 bases). This CDR3 region has 19 residues. V lost 0 bases, J lost 6 bases, and 24 bases lay in between. The germline V gene has CDR1 SGHRS and CDR2 YFSETQ.

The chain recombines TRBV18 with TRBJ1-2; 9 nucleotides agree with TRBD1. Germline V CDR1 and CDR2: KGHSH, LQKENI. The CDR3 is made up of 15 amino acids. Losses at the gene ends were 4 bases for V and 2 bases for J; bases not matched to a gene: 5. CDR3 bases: TGTGCCAGCTCACAAAGGGGACAGGGAAACTATGGCTACACCTTC. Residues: CASSQRGQGNYGYTF.

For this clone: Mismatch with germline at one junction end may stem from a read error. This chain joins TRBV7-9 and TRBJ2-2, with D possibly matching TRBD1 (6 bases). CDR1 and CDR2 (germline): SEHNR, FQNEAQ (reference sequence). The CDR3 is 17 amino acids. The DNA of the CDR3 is TGTGCCAGCAGCTTAACAGGGCGGCCAGCGAATACCGGGGAGCTGTTTTTT. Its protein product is CASSLTGRPANTGELFF.

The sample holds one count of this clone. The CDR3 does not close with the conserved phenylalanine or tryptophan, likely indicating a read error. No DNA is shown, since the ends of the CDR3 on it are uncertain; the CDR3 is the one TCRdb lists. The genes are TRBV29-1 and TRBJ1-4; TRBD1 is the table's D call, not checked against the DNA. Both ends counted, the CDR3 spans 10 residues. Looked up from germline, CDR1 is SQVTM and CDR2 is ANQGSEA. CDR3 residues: CSVDDRVHSD.

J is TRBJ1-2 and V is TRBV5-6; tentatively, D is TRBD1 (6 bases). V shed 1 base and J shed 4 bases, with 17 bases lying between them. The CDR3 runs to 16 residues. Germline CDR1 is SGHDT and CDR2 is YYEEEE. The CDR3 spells CASSLYDSGAGYGYTF. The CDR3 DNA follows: TGTGCCAGCAGCTTGTACGATTCAGGGGCCGGCTATGGCTACACCTTC.

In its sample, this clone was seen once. The CDR3 sequence: CSVGDNTDSPLHF. The CDR3 DNA reads as TGCAGCGTAGGGGACAACACGGATTCACCCCTCCACTTT. J is TRBJ1-6 and V is TRBV29-1; D may be TRBD1 (6 bases). The CDR3 totals 13 residues. V shed 6 bases and J shed 8 bases, with 14 bases lying between them. Germline assignment: CDR1 SQVTM and CDR2 ANQGSEA.

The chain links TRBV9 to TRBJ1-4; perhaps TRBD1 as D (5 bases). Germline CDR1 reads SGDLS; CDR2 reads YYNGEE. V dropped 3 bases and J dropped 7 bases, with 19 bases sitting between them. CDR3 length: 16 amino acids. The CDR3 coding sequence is TGTGCCAGCAGCGAGGGGCCAGGACCTCCAAGTGAAAAACTGTTTTTT. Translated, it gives CASSEGPGPPSEKLFF.

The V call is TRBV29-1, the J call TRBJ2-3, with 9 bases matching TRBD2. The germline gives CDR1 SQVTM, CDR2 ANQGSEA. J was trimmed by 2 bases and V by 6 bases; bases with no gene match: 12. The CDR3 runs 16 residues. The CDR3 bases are TGCAGCGTCCCACCCCCGGGACTAGCAGTCACAGATACGCAGTATTTT. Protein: CSVPPPGLAVTDTQYF.

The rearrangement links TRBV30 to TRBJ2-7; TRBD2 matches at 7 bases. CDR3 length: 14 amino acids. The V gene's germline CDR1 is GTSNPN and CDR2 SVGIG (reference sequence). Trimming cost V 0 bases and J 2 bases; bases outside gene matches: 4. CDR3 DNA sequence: TGTGCCTGGAGTGTGGGGGGGACGGCCTACGAGCAGTACTTC. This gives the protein CAWSVGGTAYEQYF.